These 30 T cell receptor beta chains came from one sample sequenced in a study of technical replicates of blood from a handful of donors. Profiled with immunoSEQ multiplex PCR; TCRdb holds only in-frame clones, not every one. Found here are around 67,000 clones, 95% to 96% of them singletons; the top ten hold more than 0.2%. The sample taken for sequencing was T cells isolated from PBMCs. The receptor set was obtained from a human donor in good health.

The chain carries TRBV5-6 and TRBJ1-2; 9 bases map to TRBD1. Germline V gene lookup returns CDR1 SGHDT and CDR2 YYEEEE. CDR3 length equals 13 residues. The trim removed 4 bases at V and 7 bases at J, leaving 5 bases unmatched. The CDR3 coding sequence is TGTGCCAGCAGCGTTCGGGACAGGGCTGGCTACACCTTC. This translates into CASSVRDRAGYTF.

This clone was counted once. V usage is TRBV5-1 and J usage is TRBJ2-1, with D possibly being TRBD2 (5 bases). Trimming removed 0 bases at V and 7 bases at J, with 11 bases between. The CDR3 has 14 amino acids. CDR1 SGHRS and CDR2 YFSETQ come from the germline V gene. CDR3 loop: CASSLGPTRNEQFF. CDR3 nucleotides: TGCGCCAGCAGCTTGGGTCCTACTAGGAATGAGCAGTTCTTC.

The chain couples TRBV6-1 to TRBJ1-5, with D perhaps TRBD1 (6 bases). The CDR3 is 15 residues long. The V gene's germline CDR1 is MNHNS and CDR2 SASEGT. With 2 bases removed from V and 4 bases from J, the gap between germline ends came to 12 bases. The CDR3 reads CASSEYRQGNQPQHF. Written as DNA, the CDR3 is TGTGCCAGCAGTGAATATCGGCAGGGGAATCAGCCCCAGCATTTT.

The chain carries TRBV5-1 and TRBJ1-5; D is unclear. Germline CDR1 and CDR2: SGHRS and YFSETQ. Trimming removed 1 base at V and 5 bases at J, with 7 bases between. The CDR3 extends over 13 amino acids. CDR3 sequence: CASSLLGYQPQHF. In DNA form, the CDR3 reads TGCGCCAGCAGCTTGCTGGGCTATCAGCCCCAGCATTTT.

The count of this clone is one. This chain connects TRBV16 to TRBJ2-3, with D perhaps TRBD1 (6 bases). The germline V gene encodes CDR1 KGHSY and CDR2 FQNENV. The CDR3 totals 13 residues. The germline V and J ends were trimmed by 6 bases and 1 base, with 8 bases remaining between them. The CDR3 DNA reads as TGTGCCAGCAGTCACAGGGGCACAGATACGCAGTATTTT. Residues: CASSHRGTDTQYF.

This rearrangement joins TRBV10-3 to TRBJ2-5; no clear D gene. The CDR3 consists of 14 residues. Trimming left V 5 bases short and J 2 bases short, with 12 bases between. Germline loops: CDR1 ENHRY, CDR2 SYGVKD. CDR3: CAISPRREQETQYF. The CDR3 DNA is TGTGCCATCAGTCCGAGGCGTGAACAAGAGACCCAGTACTTC.

The chain carries TRBV19 and TRBJ2-7; D uncertain. Germline V lookup: CDR1 LNHDA, CDR2 SQIVND (reference sequence). Trimming cost V 5 bases and J 1 base, with 18 bases left between them. The CDR3 is 16 residues long. The CDR3 spells CASSLGLGSASYEQYF. The CDR3 DNA reads as TGTGCCAGTAGTCTTGGGCTTGGGTCCGCTTCCTACGAGCAGTACTTC.

In nucleotides, the CDR3 is TGTGCCAGCAGCCAAGATCTGACTAGCATAACCGGGGAGCTGTTTTTT. Its translation: CASSQDLTSITGELFF. The chain has TRBV4-2 and TRBJ2-2, with 7 bases aligning to TRBD2. Per germline, CDR1 LGHNA and CDR2 YNFKEQ. This CDR3 contains 16 residues. Unmatched junction bases numbered 6, after V lost 0 bases and J lost 5 bases.

V usage is TRBV27 and J usage is TRBJ2-3; D uncertain. Germline lookup yields CDR1 MNHEY and CDR2 SMNVEV (reference sequence). The CDR3 loop spans 14 amino acids. Trimming removed 1 base from V and 2 bases from J, with 7 bases in between. In nucleotides, the CDR3 is TGTGCCAGCAGTTTATACAGAACCACAGATACGCAGTATTTT. Protein sequence: CASSLYRTTDTQYF.

The gene calls are TRBV29-1 and TRBJ2-7; TRBD2 matches 9 bases. The CDR3 loop spans 15 amino acids. Germline values: CDR1 SQVTM, CDR2 ANQGSEA. V lost 3 bases and J lost 5; bases outside the gene matches: 11. CDR3 sequence reads: CSVDGGRGMLNEQYF. CDR3 nucleotides: TGCAGCGTTGACGGCGGGAGGGGGATGCTGAACGAGCAGTACTTC.

The chain recombines TRBV10-2 with TRBJ2-5, with a weak D call TRBD1 (8 bases). There are 14 residues in the CDR3. Trimming removed 6 bases from V and 2 bases from J, with 13 bases in between. CDR1 is WSHSY, CDR2 SAAADI, per germline. CDR3 nucleotide sequence: TGCGCCAGCAGCACAGGGGGGGGACAAGAGACCCAGTACTTC. Its protein is CASSTGGGQETQYF.

This clone was recorded once. This chain links TRBV6-1 with TRBJ2-5, with D perhaps TRBD2 (5 bases). CDR3 size: 12 residues. The germline V gene encodes CDR1 MNHNS and CDR2 SASEGT. Trimming removed 8 bases at V and 5 bases at J, with 12 bases between. CDR3 DNA sequence: TGTGCCAGCGGGTCCGGCGGGGAGACCCAGTACTTC. It is translated as CASGSGGETQYF.

The V call is TRBV15, the J call TRBJ2-1; possibly TRBD2 for D (7 bases). Germline V lookup: CDR1 LNHNV, CDR2 YYDKDF (reference sequence). The V and J ends lost 0 bases and 9 bases respectively, with 18 bases between them. The CDR3 is 16 amino acids. The CDR3 loop reads CATSRDRGGAGVEQFF. The CDR3 nucleotides are TGTGCCACCAGCAGAGATCGAGGGGGGGCAGGTGTTGAGCAGTTCTTC.

This clone was seen only once. The rearrangement links TRBV11-3 to TRBJ1-1; no clear D. V lost 4 bases to trimming and J lost 0 bases, with 9 bases between them. The germline V gene has CDR1 SGHNT and CDR2 YENEEA. The CDR3 runs to 14 residues. CDR3 protein: CASSYGSLNTEAFF. DNA of the CDR3: TGTGCCAGCAGCTACGGTTCCTTGAACACTGAAGCTTTCTTT.

This sequence joins TRBV7-9 and TRBJ1-6; D might be TRBD1 (5 bases). V lost 3 bases and J 7 bases, leaving 10 bases between the germline ends. This CDR3 is built from 14 residues. Germline V CDR1 and CDR2: SEHNR, FQNEAQ (reference sequence). CDR3 nucleotide sequence: TGTGCCAGCAGCTTTGGACAATTCAATTCACCCCTCCACTTT. This translates into CASSFGQFNSPLHF. The whole variable domain, filled in from reference TRBV7-9 and TRBJ1-6, reads DTGVSQNPRHKITKRGQNVTFRCDPISEHNRLYWYRQTLGQGPEFLTYFQNEAQLEKSRLLSDRFSAERPKGSFSTLEIQRTEQGDSAMYLCASSFGQFNSPLHFGNGTRLTVT.

This chain connects TRBV28 to TRBJ1-2; weak D call: TRBD1 (6 bases). CDR1 and CDR2 from the germline V gene are MDHEN and SYDVKM. This CDR3 is built from 16 residues. With 4 bases removed from V and 2 bases from J, the gap between germline ends came to 17 bases. CDR3 nucleotides: TGTGCCAGCAGTTCTCTTGCTGGGGGCCCCAACTATGGCTACACCTTC. Its translation is CASSSLAGGPNYGYTF.

The V and J genes are TRBV5-1 and TRBJ2-7; tentative D call: TRBD2 (7 bases). The length of the CDR3 is 15 residues. Trimming took off 0 bases at V and 5 bases at J, with 15 bases between the two ends. The germline gives CDR1 SGHRS, CDR2 YFSETQ. The CDR3 DNA sequence: TGCGCCAGCAGCTTGGTGGGGGCAGGGAGGGACGAGCAGTACTTC. It yields the protein CASSLVGAGRDEQYF.

V is TRBV5-1 and J is TRBJ1-1; 8 bases agree with TRBD1. J was trimmed by 5 bases and V by 4 bases; bases with no gene match: 13. This CDR3 has 16 amino acids. The germline V gene encodes CDR1 SGHRS and CDR2 YFSETQ. The CDR3 nucleotides read TGCGCCAGCAGCCAAATTGGAGGCAGGGGGCGGACTGAAGCTTTCTTT. Amino acids: CASSQIGGRGRTEAFF.

The rearrangement uses TRBV5-8 and TRBJ1-5; 8 bases are a match to TRBD1. V lost 4 bases to trimming and J lost 3 bases; unmatched junction nucleotides: 6. In germline, CDR1 is SGHTS, CDR2 YDEGEE. The length of the CDR3 is 15 residues. The CDR3 here is CASSPRTGINQPQHF. In DNA, the CDR3 is TGTGCCAGCAGCCCCAGGACAGGGATCAATCAGCCCCAGCATTTT.

The J gene is TRBJ1-1, the V gene TRBV6-5; D not certain. The CDR3 sequence is 13 residues long. V lost 7 bases and J lost 4, with 13 bases in between. Germline values: CDR1 MNHEY, CDR2 SVGAGI. The DNA of the CDR3 is TGTGCCAGCACCACCCCCAGACTCACTGAAGCTTTCTTT. This translates into CASTTPRLTEAFF.

The genes are TRBV2 and TRBJ2-1, with D possibly being TRBD2 (6 bases). From germline, CDR1 is SNHLY and CDR2 FYNNEI. This CDR3 has 10 residues. Trimming shortened V by 10 bases and J by 15 bases, and 16 bases separated the two germline ends. The CDR3 sequence: CATTSISPFF. The CDR3 DNA reads as TGTGCCACGACTAGTATCTCGCCGTTCTTC.

V usage is TRBV6-5 and J usage is TRBJ2-7; 8 nucleotides line up with TRBD1. The V gene end was trimmed by 7 bases and the J gene end by 3 bases; junction bases not matched to a gene: 8. CDR3 length: 14 residues. Germline values: CDR1 MNHEY, CDR2 SVGAGI. CDR3 in DNA: TGTGCCAGCATTTCCCAGGGGGCGATCTACGAGCAGTACTTC. It specifies CASISQGAIYEQYF.

V is TRBV7-3 and J is TRBJ2-3, with 12 bases matching TRBD2. V shed 8 bases and J 8 bases; nucleotides not matched to a gene: 11. There are 15 residues in the CDR3. Germline CDR1 is SGHTA and CDR2 is FQGTGA. The CDR3 sequence: CASSPLAGGRGTQYF. In DNA form, the CDR3 reads TGTGCCAGCTCGCCCCTAGCGGGGGGGCGTGGTACGCAGTATTTT.

The CDR3 spells CASSLGSYEQYF. For the CDR3, the DNA is TGTGCCAGCAGCTTGGGCAGCTACGAGCAGTACTTC. The chain links TRBV7-9 to TRBJ2-7, with D unresolved. Germline CDR1 is SEHNR and CDR2 is FQNEAQ (reference sequence). CDR3 size: 12 residues. Trimming took 3 bases from V and 3 from J, leaving 6 bases between them.

This rearrangement joins TRBV6-4 to TRBJ1-2, with a tentative D call TRBD1 (5 bases). Per the germline V gene, CDR1 is MRHNA and CDR2 is SNTAGT. The V end lost 7 bases, the J end lost 8 bases, and 20 bases lay between the germline ends. This CDR3 contains 14 residues. CDR3 nucleotide sequence: TGTGCCAGCACTCTGGGGGGGGATAACCCCGGCTACACCTTC. Translating gives CASTLGGDNPGYTF.

The chain couples TRBV19 to TRBJ2-3, with TRBD1 identical over 7 bases. The length of the CDR3 is 15 residues. V trimming: 10 bases; J trimming: 0 bases; junction bases outside the gene matches: 10. The germline V gene has CDR1 LNHDA and CDR2 SQIVND (reference sequence). The CDR3 region is CATTGTVTSTDTQYF. DNA for the CDR3: TGTGCCACGACGGGGACAGTGACTAGCACAGATACGCAGTATTTT. The complete variable domain, with remaining parts taken from reference TRBV19 and TRBJ2-3, reads DGGITQSPKYLFRKEGQNVTLSCEQNLNHDAMYWYRQDPGQGLRLIYYSQIVNDFQKGDIAEGYSVSREKKESFPLTVTSAQKNPTAFYLCATTGTVTSTDTQYFGPGTRLTVL.

V usage is TRBV30 and J usage is TRBJ2-7; 9 nucleotides agree with TRBD1. Germline CDR1 is GTSNPN and CDR2 is SVGIG (reference sequence). The CDR3 loop spans 13 amino acids. Losses at the gene ends were 5 bases for V and 5 bases for J; bases not matched to a gene: 7. CDR3 nucleotide sequence: TGTGCCTGGGACCCGGGACAGGGCCACGAGCAGTACTTC. Amino acids: CAWDPGQGHEQYF.

This CDR3 reads CASSIDRDRRYGYTF. CDR3 sequence (DNA): TGTGCCAGTAGTATCGACAGGGATCGGCGCTATGGCTACACCTTC. V and J are TRBV19 and TRBJ1-2; 7 nucleotides agree with TRBD1. The CDR3 consists of 15 residues. V was pared by 3 bases and J by 4 bases, with 8 bases of the junction left unmatched. Looked up from germline, CDR1 is LNHDA and CDR2 is SQIVND (reference sequence).

The chain recombines TRBV6-1 with TRBJ1-2; 7 positions agree with TRBD1. The CDR3 covers 15 residues. With V trimmed by 5 bases and J by 0 bases, 6 bases remained unmatched. Germline loops: CDR1 MNHNS, CDR2 SASEGT. The CDR3 reads CASSPEGTANYGYTF. The CDR3 DNA reads TGTGCCAGCAGTCCAGAAGGGACAGCTAACTATGGCTACACCTTC.

This chain connects TRBV7-6 to TRBJ2-7; 7 bases map to TRBD2. Trimming removed 5 bases from V and 1 base from J; junction bases left unmatched: 11. Germline V gene sequence: CDR1 SGHVS, CDR2 FNYEAQ. The CDR3 has 16 amino acids. The CDR3 here is CASSLTGGSGSYEQYF. The DNA of the CDR3 is TGTGCCAGCAGCCTCACGGGGGGAAGTGGGTCCTACGAGCAGTACTTC.